The sequence of this T cell receptor (beta chain) was determined in a study of T cells in Graves' hyperthyroidism and ophthalmopathy. Broader study findings: Model-based prediction identified ophthalmopathy a median approximately 6.2 months prior to its onset.

Patients having uncontrolled infection, another autoimmune disease, pregnancy or lactation were not included. The source material, RNA transcripts, was used to amplify TCR beta CDR3 regions. TCR CDR3 underwent first-round RT-PCR with the HTBI primer set. One entry per CDR3 protein, called by TCRdb with MiXCR from the multiplex PCR reads. The table lists about 380,000 distinct CDR3 sequences, approximately 17% of them singletons. To note about this clonotype: No antigen is known for it.

There are 13 residues in the CDR3. Germline-derived CDR1 and CDR2 are MNHEY and SVGAGI. The germline V and J ends were trimmed by 4 bases and 0 bases, with 7 bases remaining between them. This chain joins TRBV6-5 and TRBJ2-7; D ambiguous. Sequences were obtained from blood. This receptor was identified in a man aged 18-30 years with Graves' ophthalmopathy. CDR3 in amino acids: CASSSSTSYEQYF. The CDR3 DNA is TGTGCCAGCAGTTCTTCCACCTCCTACGAGCAGTACTTC.